One and the same sample provided the 17 T cell receptor beta chains below, sequenced in a study of control samples from healthy donors and cancer patients. Repertoires were generated with immunoSEQ multiplex PCR, while TCRdb's copy carries only in-frame clones and drops some. The top ten hold roughly 3.9% of the sample, which has approximately 170,000 clones, about 93% seen once. Material for sequencing was blood. Receptors were obtained from a woman aged 55-70 years in good health.

The V gene is TRBV14, the J gene TRBJ2-3; TRBD2 matches at 8 bases. J was trimmed by 6 bases and V by 5 bases; bases with no gene match: 13. This CDR3 is built from 16 residues. Germline loops: CDR1 SGHDN, CDR2 FVKESK. The CDR3 spells CASSVRASGYGDTQYF. The CDR3 DNA reads as TGTGCCAGCAGCGTCCGGGCTAGCGGGTATGGCGATACGCAGTATTTT.

The genes are TRBV6-2 or TRBV6-3 and TRBJ1-6; D remains ambiguous. V was cut by 6 bases and J by 6 bases, with 21 bases left in between. The germline V gene encodes CDR1 MNHEY and CDR2 SVGEGT. The CDR3 spans 17 residues. The CDR3 coding sequence is TGTGCCAGCAGCCATACCTCGGTGCAGGTCCGTAATTCACCCCTCCACTTT. It specifies CASSHTSVQVRNSPLHF.

The chain joins TRBV5-1 to TRBJ1-5, with 10 bases fitting TRBD1. Trimming took 4 bases from V and 5 from J; bases not matched to a gene: 6. CDR1 and CDR2 from the germline V gene are SGHRS and YFSETQ. The CDR3 has 15 residues. The CDR3 nucleotides are TGCGCCAGCAGCGGCGGGACAGGGGTTGATCAGCCCCAGCATTTT. It yields the protein CASSGGTGVDQPQHF.

The V and J genes are TRBV7-9 and TRBJ1-5; 9 nucleotides line up with TRBD1. CDR1 SEHNR and CDR2 FQNEAQ come from the germline V gene (reference sequence). The CDR3 is 15 amino acids. V lost 1 base to trimming and J lost 6 bases; unmatched junction nucleotides: 4. The CDR3 DNA follows: TGTGCCAGCAGCTTAGGGACAGGGGAAAGTCAGCCCCAGCATTTT. This translates into CASSLGTGESQPQHF.

This chain connects TRBV27 to TRBJ1-5, with D perhaps TRBD1 (6 bases). Trimming took 4 bases from V and 4 from J, leaving 14 bases between them. The length of the CDR3 is 15 residues. CDR1 MNHEY and CDR2 SMNVEV come from the germline V gene (reference sequence). This CDR3 is CASSSTGIGNQPQHF. The CDR3 coding sequence is TGTGCCAGCAGTTCCACAGGGATCGGGAATCAGCCCCAGCATTTT.

This sequence joins TRBV30 and TRBJ1-1; 8 positions agree with TRBD1. Per germline, CDR1 GTSNPN and CDR2 SVGIG (reference sequence). The junction had 0 bases not matched to a gene; V was cut back by 5 bases and J by 1 base. The CDR3 is 12 amino acids. The CDR3 spells CAWGQGNTEAFF. CDR3 coding DNA: TGTGCCTGGGGACAGGGGAACACTGAAGCTTTCTTT.

V usage is TRBV12-3 or TRBV12-4 and J usage is TRBJ1-6; TRBD1 agrees at 7 bases. The CDR3 runs to 13 residues. V trimming: 6 bases; J trimming: 10 bases; junction bases outside the gene matches: 6. CDR3 sequence reads: CASRPDRRSPLHF. The DNA for the CDR3 is TGTGCCAGCAGGCCGGACAGGAGGTCACCCCTCCACTTT.

The chain couples TRBV5-4 to TRBJ2-6; 10 bases agree with TRBD1. The CDR3 totals 18 residues. Germline CDR1 is SGHNT and CDR2 is YYREEE (reference sequence). With 0 bases clipped from V and 4 bases from J, the junction kept 7 bases outside the gene matches. The CDR3 DNA reads as TGTGCCAGCAGCTTGGAATGGACAGGGGGGATCGGGGCCAACGTCCTGACTTTC. This translates into CASSLEWTGGIGANVLTF. The whole variable domain, filled in from reference TRBV5-4 and TRBJ2-6, reads ETGVTQSPTHLIKTRGQQVTLRCSSQSGHNTVSWYQQALGQGPQFIFQYYREEENGRGNFPPRFSGLQFPNYSSELNVNALELDDSALYLCASSLEWTGGIGANVLTFGAGSRLTVL.

This clone turned up a few times. This sequence joins TRBV6-5 and TRBJ2-7; D is possibly TRBD1 (5 bases). CDR1 MNHEY and CDR2 SVGAGI come from the germline V gene. Trimming stripped 7 bases from V and 1 base from J, with 5 bases between. This CDR3 contains 11 residues. The CDR3 protein is CASTGSYEQYF. In DNA form, the CDR3 reads TGTGCCAGCACAGGGTCCTACGAGCAGTACTTC.

The chain recombines TRBV18 with TRBJ1-1; D unclear. Per germline, CDR1 KGHSH and CDR2 LQKENI. V was clipped by 3 bases and J by 0 bases, with 8 bases between them. CDR3 length: 14 residues. CDR3 sequence (DNA): TGTGCCAGCTCACCCACAGATCTGAACACTGAAGCTTTCTTT. Translation: CASSPTDLNTEAFF.

This clone was observed once. The gene calls are TRBV6-5 and TRBJ1-2; TRBD1 is a possible D gene (6 bases). Per germline, CDR1 MNHEY and CDR2 SVGAGI. The CDR3 runs 13 residues. V lost 8 bases and J lost 6, with 16 bases in between. This CDR3 reads CASGQGGRNGYTF. DNA of the CDR3: TGTGCCAGCGGCCAAGGGGGTCGAAATGGCTACACCTTC.

The rearrangement links TRBV18 to TRBJ2-7; 8 nucleotides line up with TRBD1. V trimming: 4 bases; J trimming: 4 bases; junction bases outside the gene matches: 6. The CDR3 runs to 14 residues. The germline V gene has CDR1 KGHSH and CDR2 LQKENI. In DNA, the CDR3 is TGTGCCAGCTCACTAGGGACAGGATTGTACGAGCAGTACTTC. Residues: CASSLGTGLYEQYF. The full variable domain, its missing parts supplied by reference TRBV18 and TRBJ2-7, is NAGVMQNPRHLVRRRGQEARLRCSPMKGHSHVYWYRQLPEEGLKFMVYLQKENIIDESGMPKERFSAEFPKEGPSILRIQQVVRGDSAAYFCASSLGTGLYEQYFGPGTRLTVT.

J is TRBJ2-1 and V is TRBV24-1; TRBD2 matches at 9 bases. Losses at the gene ends were 3 bases for V and 10 bases for J; bases not matched to a gene: 6. Germline V lookup: CDR1 KGHDR, CDR2 SFDVKD. This CDR3 comprises 14 residues. The CDR3 protein is CATSDRIAGAEQFF. The CDR3 region has the DNA TGTGCCACCAGTGATAGGATAGCGGGGGCCGAGCAGTTCTTC.

The chain employs TRBV29-1 and TRBJ2-7; possible D gene TRBD1, 5 bases. The CDR3 length is 15 residues. Germline assignment: CDR1 SQVTM and CDR2 ANQGSEA. Trimming took 6 bases from V and 4 from J, leaving 22 bases between them. CDR3 loop: CSVRVDGAPTYEQYF. Here the CDR3 DNA reads TGCAGCGTCCGCGTCGATGGGGCTCCTACGTACGAGCAGTACTTC.

This rearrangement joins TRBV5-5 to TRBJ2-3; 7 bases align to TRBD1. CDR3 length equals 16 residues. V trimming: 0 bases; J trimming: 4 bases; junction bases outside the gene matches: 8. The germline V gene has CDR1 SGHKS and CDR2 YYEKEE (reference sequence). Written as DNA, the CDR3 is TGTGCCAGCAGCTTGGACGGGCAGGGGGTGGCAGATACGCAGTATTTT. Residues: CASSLDGQGVADTQYF.

V usage is TRBV29-1 and J usage is TRBJ1-2; 11 bases agree with TRBD1. The CDR3 totals 13 residues. After removal of 6 bases from V and 4 bases from J, the junction contained 4 bases not matched to a gene. Germline CDR1 and CDR2: SQVTM and ANQGSEA. The CDR3 DNA follows: TGCAGCGTCCGAGGGACAGGGGGCTATGGCTACACCTTC. Translating gives CSVRGTGGYGYTF.

The genes are TRBV5-1 and TRBJ2-1, with D perhaps matching TRBD2 (6 bases). CDR3 length equals 15 residues. Germline V gene sequence: CDR1 SGHRS, CDR2 YFSETQ. Trimming shortened V by 4 bases and J by 4 bases, and 15 bases separated the two germline ends. CDR3 nucleotides: TGCGCCAGCAGCCCCGGGGGAGCCAGATACAATGAGCAGTTCTTC. It encodes CASSPGGARYNEQFF.